These 15 T cell receptor beta chains share one sample of origin, sequenced in a study of T-cell memory formation after mild COVID-19. TCRdb itself ran the 5' RACE reads through MiXCR, one entry per CDR3 protein. Of some 200,000 distinct CDR3 sequences listed, about 20% are singletons. The sequencing sample was made of PBMCs or a T cell subset sorted from them (not recorded which). Source of these receptors: an adult woman who had mild COVID-19 (a few samples of this study predate the infection). Cell type and time point are not known.

The chain is built from TRBV12-3 or TRBV12-4 and TRBJ2-6; D remains unclear. Trimming left V 5 bases short and J 0 bases short, with 8 bases between. The CDR3 totals 15 residues. The CDR3 region is CASSHQLSGANVLTF. CDR3 nucleotides: TGTGCCAGCAGTCACCAACTCTCTGGGGCCAACGTCCTGACTTTC.

To note about this clonotype: The junction departs from germline at one end; a sequencing error may be responsible. CDR3 residues: CASSYSPDYNEEFF. DNA for the CDR3: TGTGCCAGCAGTTACTCTCCCGATTACAATGAGGAGTTCTTC. The chain joins TRBV6-2 or TRBV6-3 to TRBJ2-1; D gene unclear. Per the germline V gene, CDR1 is MNHEY and CDR2 is SVGEGT. CDR3 length equals 14 residues.

The chain is built from TRBV5-1 and TRBJ2-2; TRBD1 might be the D (5 bases). The CDR3 covers 15 residues. The V gene's germline CDR1 is SGHRS and CDR2 YFSETQ. V was clipped by 2 bases and J by 5 bases, with 13 bases between them. The CDR3 here is CASSFDSDPTGELFF. As DNA, the CDR3 is TGCGCCAGCAGCTTCGACAGCGATCCTACCGGGGAGCTGTTTTTT.

The V gene is TRBV12-3 or TRBV12-4, the J gene TRBJ2-7, with TRBD1 matching 8 bases. The CDR3 is 15 amino acids. V shed 6 bases, J shed 5 bases, and the junction held 12 bases outside the gene matches. CDR3 amino acids: CASSPGGSQGDEQYF. The CDR3 DNA reads as TGTGCCAGCAGCCCAGGGGGCTCACAAGGGGACGAGCAGTACTTC.

The chain joins TRBV7-3 to TRBJ2-1, with 7 bases lining up with TRBD2. The germline CDR1 and CDR2 sequences are SGHTA and FQGTGA. V trimming: 1 base; J trimming: 9 bases; junction bases outside the gene matches: 15. CDR3 length: 17 amino acids. CDR3 DNA: TGTGCCAGCAGCTTAAAAGGAGGCTCGATCGGGGGGATTGAGCAGTTCTTC. Amino acids: CASSLKGGSIGGIEQFF.

This clonotype was recorded a few times. The rearrangement uses TRBV20-1 and TRBJ1-1; perhaps TRBD1 as D (5 bases). This CDR3 region has 15 residues. Germline V lookup: CDR1 DFQATT, CDR2 SNEGSKA (reference sequence). Trimming left V 3 bases short and J 0 bases short, with 14 bases between. The chain's CDR3 is CSARDIELMNTEAFF. The CDR3, as DNA: TGCAGTGCTAGGGACATCGAACTCATGAACACTGAAGCTTTCTTT.

J is TRBJ2-1 and V is TRBV19, with D perhaps matching TRBD1 (5 bases). This CDR3 has 14 residues. Trimming took 10 bases from V and 6 from J, leaving 19 bases between them. Germline V CDR1 and CDR2: LNHDA, SQIVND (reference sequence). The DNA for the CDR3 is TGTGCCACCCGAGACAGCATACCGTTCAATGAGCAGTTCTTC. Residues: CATRDSIPFNEQFF.

This clonotype was counted a few times. The V call is TRBV20-1, the J call TRBJ1-4; TRBD1 might be the D (5 bases). Looked up from germline, CDR1 is DFQATT and CDR2 is SNEGSKA (reference sequence). The CDR3 length is 11 residues. This CDR3 reads CTAGKGEKLFF. CDR3 DNA sequence: TGCACAGCAGGGAAGGGTGAAAAACTGTTTTTT.

Only a few counts were recorded for this clonotype. The V call is TRBV5-1, the J call TRBJ1-1; D is possibly TRBD1 (5 bases). Germline V gene sequence: CDR1 SGHRS, CDR2 YFSETQ. The CDR3 is 14 residues long. V was shortened by 2 bases and J by 0 bases, with 8 bases between the two germline ends. The CDR3 DNA sequence: TGCGCCAGCAGCTTTGAGGGGATGAACACTGAAGCTTTCTTT. It specifies CASSFEGMNTEAFF.

The chain links TRBV28 to TRBJ1-2, with D perhaps matching TRBD1 (5 bases). Trimming shortened V by 3 bases and J by 3 bases, and 8 bases separated the two germline ends. In germline, CDR1 is MDHEN, CDR2 SYDVKM. CDR3 size: 13 residues. CDR3 coding DNA: TGTGCCAGCAGTTTCTGGACATACTATGGCTACACCTTC. The encoded protein is CASSFWTYYGYTF.

This clonotype was found a few times. The CDR3 spells CASSSWASPYEQYF. The CDR3 DNA sequence: TGTGCCAGCAGCTCCTGGGCTAGCCCCTACGAGCAGTACTTC. The gene calls are TRBV9 and TRBJ2-7; a possible D gene is TRBD2 (5 bases). This CDR3 contains 14 residues. Between the trimmed V and J ends, which lost 4 bases and 2 bases, there was a span of 13 bases. CDR1 and CDR2 from the germline V gene are SGDLS and YYNGEE.

This clonotype was picked up a small number of times. CDR3 coding DNA: TGTGCCAGCAGCTCATTGACAGGGGAGTGGAGGAACGGAGGGGCTTTCTTT. This codes for CASSSLTGEWRNGGAFF. The chain links TRBV7-9 to TRBJ1-1, with 8 bases identical to TRBD1. V shed 4 bases and J 11 bases; nucleotides not matched to a gene: 21. Germline values: CDR1 SEHNR, CDR2 FQNEAQ (reference sequence). CDR3 length: 17 amino acids. Together with reference TRBV7-9 and TRBJ1-1, the CDR3 gives the full variable domain: DTGVSQNPRHKITKRGQNVTFRCDPISEHNRLYWYRQTLGQGPEFLTYFQNEAQLEKSRLLSDRFSAERPKGSFSTLEIQRTEQGDSAMYLCASSSLTGEWRNGGAFFGQGTRLTVV.

This clonotype came up once. The genes are TRBV4-3 and TRBJ2-7; D may be TRBD1 or TRBD2 (6 bases each). V was cut by 0 bases and J by 4 bases, with 13 bases left in between. Looked up from germline, CDR1 is LGHNA and CDR2 is YSLEER. The CDR3 spans 15 residues. CDR3 sequence: CASSQELEGGYEQYF. In DNA, the CDR3 is TGCGCCAGCAGCCAAGAGCTTGAGGGGGGATACGAGCAGTACTTC.

The V call is TRBV24-1, the J call TRBJ2-1; D call uncertain. Germline V gene lookup returns CDR1 KGHDR and CDR2 SFDVKD. The CDR3 runs to 14 residues. V lost 12 bases, J lost 2 bases, and 16 bases lay in between. CDR3 region: CAVGTGGPYNEQFF. The CDR3 DNA follows: TGTGCCGTCGGAACGGGTGGCCCCTACAATGAGCAGTTCTTC.

The chain has TRBV2 and TRBJ2-7, with 10 bases that match TRBD1. V shed 10 bases and J 3 bases; nucleotides not matched to a gene: 6. Per germline, CDR1 SNHLY and CDR2 FYNNEI. This CDR3 is built from 13 residues. The CDR3 DNA follows: TGTGCCATTGAACGGGACAGGGGCTACGAGCAGTACTTC. This codes for CAIERDRGYEQYF.